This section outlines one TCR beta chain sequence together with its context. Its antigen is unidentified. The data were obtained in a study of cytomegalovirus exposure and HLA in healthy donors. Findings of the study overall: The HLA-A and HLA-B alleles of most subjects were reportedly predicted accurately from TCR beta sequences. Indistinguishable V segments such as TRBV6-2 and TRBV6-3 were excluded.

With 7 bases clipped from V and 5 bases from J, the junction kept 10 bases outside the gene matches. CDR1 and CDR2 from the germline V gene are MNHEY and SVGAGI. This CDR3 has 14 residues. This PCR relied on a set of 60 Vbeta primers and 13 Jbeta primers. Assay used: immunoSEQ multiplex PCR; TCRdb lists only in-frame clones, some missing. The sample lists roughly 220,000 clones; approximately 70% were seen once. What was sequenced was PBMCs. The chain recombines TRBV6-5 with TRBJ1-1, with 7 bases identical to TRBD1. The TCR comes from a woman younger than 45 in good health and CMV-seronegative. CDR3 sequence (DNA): TGTGCCAGCACCCTAAGACAGGGTGGGACTGAAGCTTTCTTT. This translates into CASTLRQGGTEAFF.